This T cell receptor beta chain was sequenced for a study of shared clonotypes between healthy human individuals. The genomic DNA of each subset was split evenly across several immunoSEQ plates. Libraries were prepared by immunoSEQ multiplex PCR; TCRdb keeps only in-frame clonotypes and omits some of them. The table shows approximately 2,200,000 clones, with under 95% occurring only once. Positive CCR7 selection of CD45RO-negative cells yielded the naive CD8 cells, and terminally differentiated effector memory CD45RA+ cells were excluded. This CDR3 comprises 19 residues. Germline trimming cut 5 bases from V and 4 bases from J; bases unmatched to any gene: 12. Germline values: CDR1 MNHEY, CDR2 SMNVEV (reference sequence).

Input material: naive CD8+ T cells from PBMCs. This TCR was sampled from a man between 18 and 35 years old in good health. Some clones in this sample may be carry-over from other donors' samples. The J gene is TRBJ2-1, the V gene TRBV27; 15 positions agree with TRBD2. CDR3 sequence: CASSLLRTSGRELYNEQFF. CDR3 DNA: TGTGCCAGCAGTCTCCTCAGGACTAGCGGGAGGGAACTATACAATGAGCAGTTCTTC.